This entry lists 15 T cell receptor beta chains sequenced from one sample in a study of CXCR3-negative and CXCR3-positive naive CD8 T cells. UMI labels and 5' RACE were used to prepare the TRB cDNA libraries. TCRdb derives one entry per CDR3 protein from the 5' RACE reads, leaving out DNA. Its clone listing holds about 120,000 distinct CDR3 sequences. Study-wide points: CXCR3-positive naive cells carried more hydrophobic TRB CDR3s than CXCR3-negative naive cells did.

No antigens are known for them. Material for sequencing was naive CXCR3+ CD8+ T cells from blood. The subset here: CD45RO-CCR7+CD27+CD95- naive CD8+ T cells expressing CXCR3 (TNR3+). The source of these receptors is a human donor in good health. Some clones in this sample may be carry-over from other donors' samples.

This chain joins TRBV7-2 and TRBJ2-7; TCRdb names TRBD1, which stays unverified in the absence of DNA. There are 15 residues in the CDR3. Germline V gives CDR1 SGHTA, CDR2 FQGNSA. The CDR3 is CASSPRPRGSYEQYF.

CDR3 amino acids: CASSQGSGFGEKLFF. The chain employs TRBV14 and TRBJ1-4. Germline V CDR1 and CDR2: SGHDN, FVKESK. This CDR3 region has 15 residues.

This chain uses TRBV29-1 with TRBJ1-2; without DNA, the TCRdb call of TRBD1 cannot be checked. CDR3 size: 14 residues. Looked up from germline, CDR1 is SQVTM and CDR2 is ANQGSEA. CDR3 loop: CSVDGTERDYGYTF.

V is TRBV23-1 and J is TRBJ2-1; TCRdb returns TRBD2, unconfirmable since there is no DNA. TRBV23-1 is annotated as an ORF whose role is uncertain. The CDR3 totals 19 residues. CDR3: CASSQSGTSGSVGRNEQFF.

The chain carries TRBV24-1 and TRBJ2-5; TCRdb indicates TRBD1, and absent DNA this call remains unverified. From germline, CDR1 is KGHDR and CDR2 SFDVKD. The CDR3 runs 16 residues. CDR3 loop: CATSEGTGSDEKTQYF.

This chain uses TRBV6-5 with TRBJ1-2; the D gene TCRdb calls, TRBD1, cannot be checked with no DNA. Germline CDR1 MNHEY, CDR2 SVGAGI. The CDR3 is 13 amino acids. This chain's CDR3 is CASRPYRVEGYTF.

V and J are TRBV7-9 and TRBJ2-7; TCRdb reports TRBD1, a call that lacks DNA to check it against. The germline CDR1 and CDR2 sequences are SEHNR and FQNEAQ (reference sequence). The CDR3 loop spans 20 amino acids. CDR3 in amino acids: CASSLGSGTGGPYRAYEQYF.

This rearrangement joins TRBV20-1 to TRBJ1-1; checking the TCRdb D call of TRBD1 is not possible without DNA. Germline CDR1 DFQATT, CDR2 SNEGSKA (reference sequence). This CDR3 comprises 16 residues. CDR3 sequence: CSAPGTGGPGSGEAFF.

The CDR3 is CSVGGGQGYNEQFF. This chain connects TRBV29-1 to TRBJ2-1; TCRdb outputs TRBD1, but without DNA this stays unchecked. The CDR3 sequence is 14 residues long. Germline V gives CDR1 SQVTM, CDR2 ANQGSEA.

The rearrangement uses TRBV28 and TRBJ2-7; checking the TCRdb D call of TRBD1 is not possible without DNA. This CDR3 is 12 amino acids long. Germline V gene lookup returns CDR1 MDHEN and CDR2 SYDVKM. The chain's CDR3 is CASSRQGYEQYF.

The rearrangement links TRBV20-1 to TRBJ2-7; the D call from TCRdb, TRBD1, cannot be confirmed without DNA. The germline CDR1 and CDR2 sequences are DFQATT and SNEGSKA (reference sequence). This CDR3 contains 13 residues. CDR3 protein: CSAKRDRSYEQYF.

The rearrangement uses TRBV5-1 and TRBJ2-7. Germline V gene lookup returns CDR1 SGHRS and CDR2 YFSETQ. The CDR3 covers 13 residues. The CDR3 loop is CASSWDSDYEQYF.

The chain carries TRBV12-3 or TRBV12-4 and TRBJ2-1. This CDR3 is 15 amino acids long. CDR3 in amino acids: CASSPNYISYNEQFF.

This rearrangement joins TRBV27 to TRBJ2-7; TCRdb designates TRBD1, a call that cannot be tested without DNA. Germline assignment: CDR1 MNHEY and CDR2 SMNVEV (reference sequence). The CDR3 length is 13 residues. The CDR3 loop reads CASSPWTSGEQYF.

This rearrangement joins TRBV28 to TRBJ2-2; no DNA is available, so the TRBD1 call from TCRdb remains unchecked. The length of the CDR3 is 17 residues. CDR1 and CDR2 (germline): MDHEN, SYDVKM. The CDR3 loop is CASSNREGGLFTGELFF.